This is a list of T cell receptor beta chains from one sample in a study of cytomegalovirus exposure and HLA in healthy donors. Sequenced by immunoSEQ multiplex PCR; TCRdb stores in-frame clones only, minus some. In the table there are 130,000 or so clones, around 77% of which are singletons. Material for sequencing was PBMCs. The receptors were sampled from a man in his fifties in good health and CMV-seronegative. CDR3s include the opening cysteine and the closing phenylalanine or tryptophan. The order of the fields is CDR3 length, J gene, V gene, clone size, D gene, CDR3 DNA, CDR3 protein. The D gene is left open where the match is weak. Clone sizes are given selectively: once, few, many, or a class where the clone is expanded.

>14|TRBJ2-5|TRBV30|-|TRBD2
TGTGCCTGGAGTGTACGGGGGGGGACCGGGACCCAGTACTTC
CAWSVRGGTGTQYF
>15|TRBJ2-7|TRBV21-1|-|-
TGTGCCAGCAGCAAGAGGCGGAGGTACTCCTACGAGCAGTACTTC
CASSKRRRYSYEQYF
>14|TRBJ1-1|TRBV7-2|-|-
TGTGCCAGCAGCCATCCGGCCGGGGTAACTGAAGCTTTCTTT
CASSHPAGVTEAFF
>15|TRBJ2-1|TRBV7-3|-|TRBD2
TGTGCCAGCAGCCCAGGGACTAGCGGGTACAATGAGCAGTTCTTC
CASSPGTSGYNEQFF
>13|TRBJ2-3|TRBV19|-|-
TGTGCCAGTAGCGGGTCTAGCACAGATACGCAGTATTTT
CASSGSSTDTQYF
>16|TRBJ2-5|TRBV5-1|-|TRBD2
TGCGCCAGCAGCCTGAGAGCGGGAGGGCCCTCGGAGACCCAGTACTTC
CASSLRAGGPSETQYF
>16|TRBJ2-2|TRBV7-3|-|TRBD2
TGTGCCAGCAGCTGGACTAGCGGGAGGGCTGGCGGGGAGCTGTTTTTT
CASSWTSGRAGGELFF
>14|TRBJ2-1|TRBV11-2|-|TRBD1
TGTGCCAGCAGCTTAGGGACAGGGAGCAATGAGCAGTTCTTC
CASSLGTGSNEQFF
>11|TRBJ2-5|TRBV20-1|-|TRBD1
TGCAGTGCCCAGACAGGGGGAGAGCAGTACTTC
CSAQTGGEQYF
>14|TRBJ2-3|TRBV19|-|TRBD1
TGTGCCAGTGGGGACAGGGGGACGTCAGATACGCAGTATTTT
CASGDRGTSDTQYF
>15|TRBJ2-5|TRBV19|-|TRBD2
TGTGCCAGTAGTTCCATACTAGCGGGACAAGAGACCCAGTACTTC
CASSSILAGQETQYF
>13|TRBJ2-7|TRBV15|once|-
TGTGCCACCAGCAGACAGCGCGCCTACGAGCAGTACTTC
CATSRQRAYEQYF
>14|TRBJ2-3|TRBV6-6|-|-
TGTGCCAGCAGTTCCAGGGCAAGCACAGATACGCAGTATTTT
CASSSRASTDTQYF
>15|TRBJ2-1|TRBV28|once|-
TGTGCCAGCAGAATCCGGACAGATGCCTACAATGAGCAGTTCTTC
CASRIRTDAYNEQFF
>15|TRBJ2-1|TRBV5-8|-|TRBD2
TGTGCCAGCAGCCCCGAGGGCGGGAGGGACAATGAGCAGTTCTTC
CASSPEGGRDNEQFF
>14|TRBJ1-2|TRBV10-3|-|-
TGTGCCATCAGTGAGTCGCGGGGTGCGCATGGCTACACCTTC
CAISESRGAHGYTF
>15|TRBJ2-2|TRBV2|-|TRBD2
TGTGCCAGCAAGCGGGAGGTAATGAACACCGGGGAGCTGTTTTTT
CASKREVMNTGELFF
>13|TRBJ2-5|TRBV6-5|-|-
TGTGCCAGCAGGGGCCCGGGGGAAGAGACCCAGTACTTC
CASRGPGEETQYF
>16|TRBJ1-2|TRBV6-1|-|-
TGTGCCAGCAGTGAAGTTGGGACACTCCTCGGATATGGCTACACCTTC
CASSEVGTLLGYGYTF
>12|TRBJ2-7|TRBV2|-|-
TGTGCCAGCAGTTATTCCAACTACGAGCAGTACTTC
CASSYSNYEQYF
>13|TRBJ2-1|TRBV28|-|-
TGTGCCAGCAGTCCAGGGACCTACAATGAGCAGTTCTTC
CASSPGTYNEQFF
>15|TRBJ2-5|TRBV7-2|-|TRBD2
TGTGCCAGTAGGCTGGGAGCGGGAGATGTGGAGACCCAGTACTTC
CASRLGAGDVETQYF
>16|TRBJ1-1|TRBV28|-|TRBD1
TGTGCCAGCAGTGTGACAGGGTCGGGGGTGAACACTGAAGCTTTCTTT
CASSVTGSGVNTEAFF
>16|TRBJ1-4|TRBV4-1|-|TRBD1
TGCGCCAGCAGCAGACGGGACAGGGGGCAAGATGAAAAACTGTTTTTT
CASSRRDRGQDEKLFF
>14|TRBJ2-7|TRBV7-8|-|-
TGTGCCAGCAGCTTAGGCCAGGTAACCTACGAGCAGTACTTC
CASSLGQVTYEQYF
>12|TRBJ1-1|TRBV7-9|-|-
TGTTCCAGCACACAAAGGAGCGCTGAAGCTTTCTTT
CSSTQRSAEAFF
>17|TRBJ2-7|TRBV18|-|TRBD2
TGTGCCAGCTCTCCCACCCCGGGACTAGCGGGAGTAGATGAGCAGTACTTC
CASSPTPGLAGVDEQYF
>15|TRBJ2-5|TRBV28|-|TRBD2
TGTGCCAGCAGTTTGCCTAGCGGGATTAAGGGGACCCAGTACTTC
CASSLPSGIKGTQYF
>11|TRBJ1-1|TRBV10-3|-|-
TGTGCCATCGCCGGGGGGCAGGAAGCTTTCTTT
CAIAGGQEAFF
>16|TRBJ2-1|TRBV27|-|-
TGTGCCAGCAGTCCTTCCCTGGGACACGCCACGTATGAGCAGTTCTTC
CASSPSLGHATYEQFF
>15|TRBJ2-7|TRBV5-1|-|TRBD1
TGCGCCAGCAGCTTACAGGGGACAGGCCGCTACGAGCAGTACTTC
CASSLQGTGRYEQYF
>11|TRBJ1-3|TRBV29-1|-|-
TGCAGCGTTGAAGTCGGTAACACCATATATTTT
CSVEVGNTIYF
>15|TRBJ2-5|TRBV7-2|-|-
TGTGCCAGCAGTGTCGCCGGGGTACTTGTAGAGACCCAGTACTTC
CASSVAGVLVETQYF